This passage covers 7 T cell receptor beta chains from one sample sequenced in a study of T-cell reconstitution after alpha-beta-depleted transplantation in children (TCRdb year 2016). The library was prepared using PCR. The instrument given in TCRdb is Illumina HiSeq 2500. TCR libraries were prepared with molecular barcoding, using unique molecular identifiers to normalize TCRbeta repertoire quantification. The public reads were reprocessed in TCRdb via fastp at Q25 and MiXCR, keeping in-frame beta chains. Rows with one shared CDR3 protein collapse into an entry with the most common genes and DNA. This sample is represented by approximately 230,000 distinct CDR3 sequences; about 24% of them were singletons. The ten largest clones take up 4% to 6% of the sample. Interpreted using the paper, the treatment or condition label stands for: allogeneic hematopoietic cell transplantation with graft depleted of TCRalphabeta T cells and CD19 B cells.

The specimen comprised PBMCs, mostly from graft donor cells, sampled 360 days after TCRalphabeta/CD19-depleted stem cell transplant. These receptors were taken from a female patient between 2 and 15 years old who had a stem cell transplant for congenital amegakaryocytic thrombocytopenia, so the T cells may come from the graft donor.

The V and J genes are TRBV7-6 and TRBJ1-6, with no clear D. This CDR3 is built from 14 residues. Per germline, CDR1 SGHVS and CDR2 FNYEAQ. Trimming pared 1 base from V and 3 bases from J, leaving 4 bases between. This chain's CDR3 is CASSLDVYNSPLHF. DNA for the CDR3: TGTGCCAGCAGCTTAGACGTCTATAATTCACCCCTCCACTTT.

This clonotype was seen a few times. V is TRBV5-6 and J is TRBJ2-5; D is unresolved. V gave up 0 bases and J gave up 5 bases, with 11 bases separating them. In germline, CDR1 is SGHDT, CDR2 YYEEEE. The CDR3 runs 14 residues. CDR3 in amino acids: CASSLVVGAETQYF. The CDR3 nucleotides read TGTGCCAGCAGCTTGGTTGTAGGCGCCGAGACCCAGTACTTC.

This clonotype occurred once. This chain links TRBV19 with TRBJ2-5; D perhaps matches TRBD2 (5 bases). V was trimmed by 4 bases and J by 5 bases, leaving 11 bases between them. The CDR3 is 13 amino acids. CDR1 is LNHDA, CDR2 SQIVND, per germline (reference sequence). Written as DNA, the CDR3 is TGTGCCAGTAGTACGCTAGCTGTGGAGACCCAGTACTTC. Protein sequence: CASSTLAVETQYF.

This clonotype turned up a few times. The CDR3 region is CSARAPTGVRYEQYF. In DNA, the CDR3 is TGCAGTGCTAGAGCCCCGACAGGGGTTCGCTACGAGCAGTACTTC. V is TRBV20-1 and J is TRBJ2-7, with TRBD1 identical over 8 bases. The CDR3 sequence is 15 residues long. V shed 1 base, J shed 3 bases, and the junction held 8 bases outside the gene matches. The V gene's germline CDR1 is DFQATT and CDR2 SNEGSKA (reference sequence).

This chain uses TRBV28 with TRBJ1-3, with a weak D call TRBD1 (5 bases). The germline CDR1 and CDR2 sequences are MDHEN and SYDVKM. Trimming removed 2 bases at V and 2 bases at J, with 7 bases between. CDR3 length: 14 residues. CDR3 nucleotide sequence: TGTGCCAGCAGTTTACAGGGTGCTGGAAACACCATATATTTT. Protein: CASSLQGAGNTIYF.

This clonotype has only a few counts. The chain carries TRBV7-9 and TRBJ2-5, with a tentative D call TRBD2 (7 bases). The CDR3 is 14 residues long. V lost 1 base and J lost 5, with 11 bases in between. In germline, CDR1 is SEHNR, CDR2 FQNEAQ (reference sequence). Written as DNA, the CDR3 is TGTGCCAGCAGCTTAGGTGCGGGGGCGGAGACCCAGTACTTC. Translated, it gives CASSLGAGAETQYF.

This clonotype was recorded a few times. The V gene is TRBV10-3, the J gene TRBJ2-2; the D gene is possibly TRBD2 (5 bases). Germline V gene lookup returns CDR1 ENHRY and CDR2 SYGVKD. V was cut by 2 bases and J by 6 bases, with 13 bases left in between. The CDR3 runs to 15 residues. The CDR3 here is CAISEPKLVPGELFF. In nucleotides, the CDR3 is TGTGCCATCAGTGAGCCGAAACTAGTCCCCGGGGAGCTGTTTTTT.